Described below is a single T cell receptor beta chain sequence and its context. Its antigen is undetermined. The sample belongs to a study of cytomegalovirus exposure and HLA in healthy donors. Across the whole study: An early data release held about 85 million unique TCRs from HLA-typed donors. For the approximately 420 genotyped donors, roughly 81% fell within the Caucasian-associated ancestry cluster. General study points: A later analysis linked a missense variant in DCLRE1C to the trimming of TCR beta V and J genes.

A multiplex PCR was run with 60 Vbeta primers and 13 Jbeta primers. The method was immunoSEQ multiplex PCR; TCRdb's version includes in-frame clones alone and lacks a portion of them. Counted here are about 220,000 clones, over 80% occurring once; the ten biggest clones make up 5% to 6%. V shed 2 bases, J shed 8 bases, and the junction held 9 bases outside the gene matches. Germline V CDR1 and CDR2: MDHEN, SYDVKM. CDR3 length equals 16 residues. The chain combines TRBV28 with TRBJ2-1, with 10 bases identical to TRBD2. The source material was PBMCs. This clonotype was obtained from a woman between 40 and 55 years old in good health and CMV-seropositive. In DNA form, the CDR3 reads TGTGCCAGCAGTTTAATGGCTAGCGGGAGTTATGATGAGCAGTTCTTC. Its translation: CASSLMASGSYDEQFF.